These 3 T cell receptor beta chains were sequenced from one sample in a study of cytomegalovirus exposure and HLA in healthy donors. Primers: 60 Vbeta forward and 13 Jbeta reverse. Measured with immunoSEQ multiplex PCR; TCRdb has only the in-frame clones, and not every one. The data show tens of thousands of clones, approximately 71% seen once. Sequenced: PBMCs. These receptors were taken from a woman in her forties in good health and CMV-seropositive.

The chain carries TRBV5-1 and TRBJ1-1, with TRBD1 identical over 9 bases. The germline gives CDR1 SGHRS, CDR2 YFSETQ. The CDR3 has 17 amino acids. V lost 0 bases to trimming and J lost 1 base; unmatched junction nucleotides: 7. This CDR3 is CASSLVPGTGRNTEAFF. The CDR3 coding sequence is TGCGCCAGCAGCTTGGTCCCCGGGACAGGGAGGAACACTGAAGCTTTCTTT.

The genes are TRBV30 and TRBJ1-2; D is unclear. The CDR3 length is 13 residues. Germline V gene data show CDR1 as GTSNPN and CDR2 as SVGIG (reference sequence). V was clipped by 5 bases and J by 10 bases, with 20 bases between them. The CDR3 DNA reads as TGTGCCTGGGGGTCCTCATTTGACACCCACTACACCTTC. It yields the protein CAWGSSFDTHYTF.

J is TRBJ2-7 and V is TRBV2, with 7 bases matching TRBD1. Germline CDR1 SNHLY, CDR2 FYNNEI. This CDR3 has 14 residues. The V and J ends lost 7 bases and 5 bases, in that order; junction bases with no gene match: 11. CDR3 sequence (DNA): TGTGCCAGCAAAACGCGTGAACAGGGGAACGAGCAGTACTTC. This encodes CASKTREQGNEQYF.